The source of this TCR beta chain is a study of cytomegalovirus exposure and HLA in healthy donors (dated by TCRdb to 2015 to 2018). In the study overall: According to an earlier analysis of a few hundred of the donors, some 180 million T cells yielded 95 million to 140 million unique TCR beta sequences and roughly 280 Gb of sequence data. An early release covering roughly 640 HLA-typed donors comprised approximately 290 gigabases of sequencing data and around 85 million unique TCR sequences. The genetic ancestry cluster associated with self-reported Caucasian donors included 81% of the 300 to 400 genotyped donors. The study aimed to test whether signatures of past pathogen exposure could be identified by cataloging public T cell receptors. The study used immunosequencing to profile the T cell repertoires of approximately 690 subjects and linked those repertoires to cytomegalovirus serostatus. In addition to the first cohort of about 650 subjects, a separate validation cohort of 100 to 150 different subjects was used. To predict cytomegalovirus infection status, the study combined high-throughput TCR immunosequencing, statistical association of individual TCRs with disease status, and machine learning. A later analysis re-analyzed previously published TCR beta repertoires from 550 to 700 donors and added high-resolution HLA genotyping to study TCR occurrence patterns. Rather than using new phenotypic data, the later analysis identified candidate immune exposures from TCR beta sequences and from how often those sequences occurred across donors. An earlier analysis of fewer than 750 of the donors used high-throughput TCR beta sequencing to judge whether each TCR beta V gene segment behaved as functional or pseudogenic. Alongside the repertoire data, information on donor age, sex, ethnicity and CMV serostatus was compiled. A later genetic analysis used genome-wide SNP genotypes for about three fifths of the 666 donors, treating that subset as a discovery cohort. Every repertoire in the discovery cohort had been generated on one and the same sequencing platform. Class I and class II HLA loci were covered by the typing at four-digit resolution. The number of donors typed differed by locus, with 629-630 for A, B, C, DRB1 and DQB1, roughly 520 for DQA1, some 570 for DPA1, and around 460 for DPB1. A few DR-DQ haplotypes were handled as single units for association and clustering because linkage in the cohort was strong. On average, over 200,000 unique TCR beta nucleotide sequences were sequenced per donor among more than 350 genotyped donors of the cohort, with about 19% of those sequences being non-productive. The research as a whole found: For the cohort, immune exposure information was limited to CMV serostatus. A later analysis found that most CMV-associated TCR beta chains appeared HLA-restricted, with HLA associations seemingly driven largely by CMV exposure. Sequencing depth was assumed to be roughly uniform across donors in the presence/absence analyses, though that assumption may not hold. At a false discovery rate of 0.05, a later analysis linked around 17,000 TCR beta sequences to specific HLA alleles. An association between a missense DCLRE1C variant and V-gene and J-gene trimming of TCR beta chains was found in a later genetic analysis and replicated in an independent cohort. According to the authors, the approach could potentially be generalized to other disease states and immunological phenotypes. According to a later analysis, TCR association rates differed among HLA loci, with DRB1 alleles showing the most associated TCRs and HLA-C alleles showing the fewest. The study gave a list of some 150 TCR beta chains associated with cytomegalovirus. Broadly in line with IMGT annotations, most TCR beta V segments showed up in productive rearrangements about 87% or about 30% of the time in an earlier analysis of approximately 600 of the donors. A further reported finding was that TCR beta sequences accurately predicted the HLA-A and HLA-B alleles for most subjects in the first cohort. Because HLA typing was unavailable for some donors at each locus, only the typed subset was used in association tests. Some 15 rarely observed V segments, including chromosome 9 orphons, were excluded from the earlier analysis of about 610 of the donors because counts were too low. When HLA alleles, especially DR and DQ, strongly co-occurred, TCR associations were difficult to assign to individual alleles. The classifier was reported to diagnose cytomegalovirus status with high specificity and sensitivity in both the original cohort and the validation cohort. In a later analysis, HLA-associated TCR beta chains were found to be more clonally expanded and to have lower generation probabilities than equally common non-associated chains. The cohort was sequenced for TCR beta chains only, and without alpha or paired-chain data the features that could be detected were limited. Several of the top co-occurrence clusters appeared to be linked to parvovirus B19, influenza, CMV and Epstein-Barr virus, according to a later analysis. Correlated functional status among segregating V segments might be attributable to linkage disequilibrium, but an unknown experimental factor could not be ruled out. Across donors, most TCR sequences were observed very rarely, whereas some public TCRs were present in many individuals. Because the 87-base-pair reads could not distinguish some IMGT-functional V segments, including TRBV6-2 and TRBV6-3, those segments were excluded. The sequencing pipeline was judged likely to have produced a cluster of highly shared sequence variants as a technical artifact. A later genetic analysis reported fewer N-insertions in productive TCRs among donors in an Asian-associated ancestry cluster than the approximately 670-donor mean. Three of the identified cytomegalovirus-associated TCR beta chains were confirmed in vitro to be specific for cytomegalovirus antigens.

Via the germline V gene, CDR1 is SGHRS and CDR2 YFSETQ. Germline trimming: 4 bases from V, 9 bases from J; junction bases outside gene matches: 10. The CDR3, cysteine through phenylalanine, is 14 amino acids long. This entry keeps only the CDR3 DNA: 42 bases, framed from base 1. The cohort consisted of 650 to 850 healthy bone marrow donors. At the time of sampling, every cohort member was nominally healthy, though immune exposures that went unrecorded were likely present. The donor tested CMV seropositive, placing the donor among the 310 or so seropositive members of the cohort. Each donor provided a peripheral blood sample, and peripheral blood mononuclear cells were used for TCR beta sequencing. The Qiagen DNeasy Blood Extraction Kit was used to extract genomic DNA from the blood cell samples. Regarding this clone: The clone's antigen remains unknown. There are no base qualities to consult, and no much larger clone falls within one base.

The library was obtained by the immunoSEQ multiplex PCR assay. For the multiplex PCR, a mixture combining 60 forward primers for TCR Vbeta segments and 13 reverse primers for TCR Jbeta segments was used. Amplification of the CDR3 region of rearranged TCR beta genes was performed with a multiplex PCR assay on genomic DNA. The amplified TCR beta libraries were sequenced on the Illumina HiSeq System as 87-base-pair reads. On the authors' methods: In a later analysis, tens of millions of unique TCR beta chains were counted across the 500 to 850 repertoires, and roughly 11 million of these chains were shared by at least two donors. To remove PCR and sequencing errors, raw reads were error-corrected and collapsed into unique sequences using a nearest-neighbor algorithm that merged closely related sequences. CDR3 sequences were aligned to IMGT reference sequences to assign V, D and J gene segments. For a sequence to be retained, a match of at least six nucleotides was required to both a V gene segment and a J gene segment. Rearrangements were called productive when the CDR3 lacked stop codons and stayed in frame with V and J; all others were non-productive. Following IMGT convention, CDR3 was defined as the stretch from the second conserved V-encoded cysteine to the conserved J-encoded phenylalanine. The earlier analysis of about 610 of the donors excluded sequences that lacked an unambiguous match to a single V gene segment. An earlier analysis of roughly 590 of the donors called V segments functional above 56.7% productive rearrangements and segregating when the between-donor standard deviation exceeded 5%. To diagnose cytomegalovirus status from the catalog of TCR beta chain sequences, a statistical classification framework was built. V and J gene assignment, in a later analysis, came from comparing TCR nucleotide sequences with IMGT/GENE-DB human TR gene sequences. A later analysis assigned CDR3 sequences and most-parsimonious VDJ recombination scenarios with the TCRdist pipeline. In a later analysis, each TCR beta chain was defined by its CDR3 amino acid sequence together with its V-gene family, and reads lacking a unique V-gene family were excluded. A later analysis removed roughly 590 highly shared, low-generation-probability nucleotide sequences to deal with suspected cross-contamination and a sequencing artifact. For each public chain, a later analysis derived a clonal expansion index from normalized ranks of inferred template counts within each repertoire. Generation probabilities in a later analysis came from a VDJ recombination model fitted to out-of-frame rearrangements, and those results were checked against IGoR. A later analysis scored TCR-TCR, TCR-HLA and TCR-CMV co-occurrence with hypergeometric tests, applying a repertoire-size bias correction to TCR pairs. False discovery rates were estimated in a later analysis by permuting HLA or CMV assignments 20 times. In a later analysis, co-occurring TCRs were grouped using DBSCAN, with TCRdist sequence similarity added in when clustering inside HLA-allele-positive subsets. Co-occurrence clustering excluded repertoires with fewer than 30,000 or more than 120,000 public chains, plus five with anomalous nucleotide sharing. The table comes from immuneACCESS by way of TCRdb, which keeps in-frame sequences with V and J called. Part of the clones is missing from these tables; in studies checked, under half for an unresolved V gene and the rest for unknown reasons. That table supplies the V and J calls and clone size; D and trimming were determined from the DNA. The sample table records 150,000 to 200,000 clones; around 83% of these occur just once. The top ten hold more than 2% of the sample.

Sequencing was done on a sample of PBMCs. The V and J segments used are TRBV5-1 and TRBJ2-3; the central 8 bases match TRBD2. This TCR derives from a man aged 18 to 30 in good health and CMV-seropositive. The CDR3 amino acid sequence is: CASSPLTERGTQYF. The DNA sequence follows: TGCGCCAGCAGCCCGCTAACCGAGCGGGGGACGCAGTATTTT.